This passage covers 3 T cell receptor beta chains from one sample sequenced in a study of blood T cell repertoires in COVID-19. TCRdb keeps only in-frame clones here, not all; method: immunoSEQ multiplex PCR. The table lists 200,000 to 300,000 clones, roughly 83% of them singletons. Sequenced: peripheral blood. The source of these receptors is a man older than 75 with acute or convalescent COVID-19.

The chain carries TRBV7-2 and TRBJ2-7; the match to TRBD2 covers 7 bases. The CDR3 is made up of 14 amino acids. J was trimmed by 2 bases and V by 5 bases; bases with no gene match: 6. In germline, CDR1 is SGHTA, CDR2 FQGNSA. The CDR3 DNA reads as TGTGCCAGCAGCATTGGACTAGTTCCCTACGAGCAGTACTTC. Residues: CASSIGLVPYEQYF.

This clone appeared a few times. The chain couples TRBV9 to TRBJ2-1; TRBD1 matches 9 bases. Germline-derived CDR1 and CDR2 are SGDLS and YYNGEE. The CDR3 extends over 16 amino acids. The V segment lost 4 bases and the J segment 6 bases; nucleotides outside the gene matches: 11. CDR3 in DNA: TGTGCCAGCAGCCCACGCCGGACAGGGGATTTCAATGAGCAGTTCTTC. Translation: CASSPRRTGDFNEQFF.

J is TRBJ2-1 and V is TRBV7-3; the D is unclear. The V end lost 5 bases, the J end lost 15 bases, and 17 bases lay between the germline ends. Germline V lookup: CDR1 SGHTA, CDR2 FQGTGA. This CDR3 has 12 residues. In nucleotides, the CDR3 is TGTGCCAGCAGCCTACCGAACGGAGTGAGGTTCTTC. This encodes CASSLPNGVRFF.